Sequencing of this TCR beta chain was carried out in a study of neoadjuvant nivolumab and ipilimumab in lung cancer. Regarding the study as a whole: Only a single major-pathologic-response sample was available for clonality analysis.

This CDR3 is built from 17 residues. The germline V and J ends were trimmed by 5 bases and 1 base, with 18 bases remaining between them. CDR1 SGHVS and CDR2 FQNEAQ come from the germline V gene. As for this clone: Its cognate antigen is unknown.

Repertoires were generated with immunoSEQ multiplex PCR, while TCRdb's copy carries only in-frame clones and drops some. The sample includes 20,000 to 25,000 clones, approximately 81% of them seen just once. The chain has TRBV7-8 and TRBJ2-1, with D perhaps matching TRBD2 (6 bases). The TCR was taken from an adult with non-small cell lung cancer. The material was peripheral blood, obtained before neoadjuvant nivolumab, alone or with ipilimumab. CDR3 sequence (DNA): TGTGCCAGCAGCACCCGGGAGTTAAGGGCATCCTACAATGAGCAGTTCTTC. Translated: CASSTRELRASYNEQFF. The full variable domain, in which reference TRBV7-8 and TRBJ2-1 provide the parts outside the CDR3, is GAGVSQSPRYKVAKRGQDVALRCDPISGHVSLFWYQQALGQGPEFLTYFQNEAQLDKSGLPSDRFFAERPEGSVSTLKIQRTQQEDSAVYLCASSTRELRASYNEQFFGPGTRLTVL.